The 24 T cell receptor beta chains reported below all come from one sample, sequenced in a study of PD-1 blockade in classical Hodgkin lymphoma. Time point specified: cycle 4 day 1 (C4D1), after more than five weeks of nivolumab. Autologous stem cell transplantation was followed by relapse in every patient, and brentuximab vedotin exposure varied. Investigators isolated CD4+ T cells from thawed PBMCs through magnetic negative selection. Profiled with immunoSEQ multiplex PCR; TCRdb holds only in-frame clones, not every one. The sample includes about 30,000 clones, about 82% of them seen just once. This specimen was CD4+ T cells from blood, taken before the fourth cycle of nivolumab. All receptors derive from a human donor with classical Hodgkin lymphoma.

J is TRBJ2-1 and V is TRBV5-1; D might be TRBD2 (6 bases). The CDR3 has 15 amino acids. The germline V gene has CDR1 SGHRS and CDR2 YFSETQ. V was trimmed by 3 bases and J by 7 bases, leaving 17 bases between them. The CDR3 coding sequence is TGCGCCAGCAGCTGGACCTCGGCGGGACGAAATGAGCAGTTCTTC. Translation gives CASSWTSAGRNEQFF.

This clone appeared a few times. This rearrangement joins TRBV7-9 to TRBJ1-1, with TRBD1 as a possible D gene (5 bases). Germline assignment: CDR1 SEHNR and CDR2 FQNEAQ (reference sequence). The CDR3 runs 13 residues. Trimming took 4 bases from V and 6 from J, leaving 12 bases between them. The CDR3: CASSSSGGAEAFF. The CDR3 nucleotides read TGTGCCAGCAGCTCTAGTGGGGGGGCTGAAGCTTTCTTT.

The CDR3 sequence is CASSLGAGPSQETQYF. The CDR3 DNA is TGCGCCAGCAGCTTGGGGGCGGGGCCAAGCCAAGAGACCCAGTACTTC. The rearrangement joins TRBV5-1 to TRBJ2-5; the D gene is possibly TRBD2 (6 bases). The CDR3 totals 16 residues. V dropped 0 bases and J dropped 1 base, with 13 bases sitting between them. In germline, CDR1 is SGHRS, CDR2 YFSETQ.

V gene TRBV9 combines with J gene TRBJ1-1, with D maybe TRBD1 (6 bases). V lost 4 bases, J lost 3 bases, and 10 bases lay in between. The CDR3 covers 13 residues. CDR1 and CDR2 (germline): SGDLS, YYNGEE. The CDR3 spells CASSPRQDTEAFF. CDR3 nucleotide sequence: TGTGCCAGCAGCCCCAGACAGGACACTGAAGCTTTCTTT.

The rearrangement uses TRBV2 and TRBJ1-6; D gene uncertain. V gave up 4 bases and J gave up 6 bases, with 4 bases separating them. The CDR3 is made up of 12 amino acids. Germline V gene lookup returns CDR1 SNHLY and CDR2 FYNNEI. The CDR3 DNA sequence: TGTGCCAGCAGTGGGGCTAATTCACCCCTCCACTTT. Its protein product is CASSGANSPLHF. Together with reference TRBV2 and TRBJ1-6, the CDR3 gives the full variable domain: EPEVTQTPSHQVTQMGQEVILRCVPISNHLYFYWYRQILGQKVEFLVSFYNNEISEKSEIFDDQFSVERPDGSNFTLKIRSTKLEDSAMYFCASSGANSPLHFGNGTRLTVT.

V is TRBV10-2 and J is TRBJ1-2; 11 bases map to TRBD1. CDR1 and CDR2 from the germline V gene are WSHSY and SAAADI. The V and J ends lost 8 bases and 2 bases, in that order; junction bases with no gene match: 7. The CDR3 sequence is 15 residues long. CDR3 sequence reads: CASGTGQGVNYGYTF. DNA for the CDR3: TGCGCCAGCGGTACGGGACAGGGGGTAAACTATGGCTACACCTTC.

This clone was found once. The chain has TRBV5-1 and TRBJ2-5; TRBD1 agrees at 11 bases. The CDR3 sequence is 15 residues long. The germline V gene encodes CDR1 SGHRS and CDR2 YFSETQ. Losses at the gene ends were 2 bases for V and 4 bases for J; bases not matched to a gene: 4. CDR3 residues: CASSFGQGASETQYF. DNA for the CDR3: TGCGCCAGCAGCTTTGGACAGGGGGCATCAGAGACCCAGTACTTC.

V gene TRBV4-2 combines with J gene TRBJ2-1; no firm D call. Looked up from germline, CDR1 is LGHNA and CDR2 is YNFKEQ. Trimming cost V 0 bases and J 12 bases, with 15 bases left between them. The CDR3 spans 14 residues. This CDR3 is CASSQDRAIRMQFF. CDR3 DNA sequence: TGTGCCAGCAGCCAAGATCGGGCGATAAGGATGCAGTTCTTC.

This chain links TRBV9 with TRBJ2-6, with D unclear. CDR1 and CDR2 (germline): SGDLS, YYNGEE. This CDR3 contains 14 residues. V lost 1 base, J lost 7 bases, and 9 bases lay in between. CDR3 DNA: TGTGCCAGCAGCGTACAGGCATACGCCAACGTCCTGACTTTC. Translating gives CASSVQAYANVLTF.

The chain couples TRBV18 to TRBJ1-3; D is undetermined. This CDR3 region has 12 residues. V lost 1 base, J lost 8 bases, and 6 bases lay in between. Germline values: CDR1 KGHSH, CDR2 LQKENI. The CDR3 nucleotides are TGTGCCAGCTCACCACGGAGAGACACCATATATTTT. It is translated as CASSPRRDTIYF.

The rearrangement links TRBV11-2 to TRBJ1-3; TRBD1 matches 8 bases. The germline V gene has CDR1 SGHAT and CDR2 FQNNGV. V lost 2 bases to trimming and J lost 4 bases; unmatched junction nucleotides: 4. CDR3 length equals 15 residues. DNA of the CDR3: TGTGCCAGCAGCTTATCAGGGGGCACAGGAAACACCATATATTTT. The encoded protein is CASSLSGGTGNTIYF.

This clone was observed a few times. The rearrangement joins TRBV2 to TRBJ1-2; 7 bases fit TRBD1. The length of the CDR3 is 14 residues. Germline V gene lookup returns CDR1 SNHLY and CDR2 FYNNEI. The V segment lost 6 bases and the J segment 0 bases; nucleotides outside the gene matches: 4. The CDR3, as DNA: TGTGCCAGCAGGTATGGGACAGCTAACTATGGCTACACCTTC. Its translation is CASRYGTANYGYTF.

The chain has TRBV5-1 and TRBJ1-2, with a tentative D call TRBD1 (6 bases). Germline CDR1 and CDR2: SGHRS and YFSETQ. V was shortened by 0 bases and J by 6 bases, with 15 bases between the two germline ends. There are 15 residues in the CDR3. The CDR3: CASSLVTGRSDGYTF. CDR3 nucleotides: TGCGCCAGCAGCTTGGTAACAGGGCGATCGGATGGCTACACCTTC.

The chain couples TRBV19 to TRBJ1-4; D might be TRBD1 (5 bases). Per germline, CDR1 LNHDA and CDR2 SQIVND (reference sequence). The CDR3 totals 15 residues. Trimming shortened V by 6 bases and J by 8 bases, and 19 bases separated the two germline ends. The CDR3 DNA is TGTGCCAGTAGCCAGATACCACAGGCGTTGGAAAAACTGTTTTTT. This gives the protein CASSQIPQALEKLFF. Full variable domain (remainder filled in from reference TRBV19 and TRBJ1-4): DGGITQSPKYLFRKEGQNVTLSCEQNLNHDAMYWYRQDPGQGLRLIYYSQIVNDFQKGDIAEGYSVSREKKESFPLTVTSAQKNPTAFYLCASSQIPQALEKLFFGSGTQLSVL.

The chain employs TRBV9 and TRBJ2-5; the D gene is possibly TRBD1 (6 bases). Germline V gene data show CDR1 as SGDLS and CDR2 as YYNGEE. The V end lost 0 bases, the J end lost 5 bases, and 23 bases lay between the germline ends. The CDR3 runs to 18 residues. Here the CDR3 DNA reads TGTGCCAGCAGCGTAGAGGGGGTCGGGGCCCAGTACAAGGAGACCCAGTACTTC. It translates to CASSVEGVGAQYKETQYF. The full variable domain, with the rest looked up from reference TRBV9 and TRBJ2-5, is DSGVTQTPKHLITATGQRVTLRCSPRSGDLSVYWYQQSLDQGLQFLIQYYNGEERAKGNILERFSAQQFPDLHSELNLSSLELGDSALYFCASSVEGVGAQYKETQYFGPGTRLLVL.

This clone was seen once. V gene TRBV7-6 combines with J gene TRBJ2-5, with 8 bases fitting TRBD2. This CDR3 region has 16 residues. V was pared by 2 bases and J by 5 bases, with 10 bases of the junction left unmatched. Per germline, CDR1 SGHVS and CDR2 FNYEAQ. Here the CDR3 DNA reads TGTGCCAGCAGCTTAAATCCAGCGGGGGTTGCGGAGACCCAGTACTTC. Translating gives CASSLNPAGVAETQYF.

The CDR3 nucleotides read TGTGCCAGCAGCTTCCTCAGGGGGTCGTATCTGAACACTGAAGCTTTCTTT. Translating gives CASSFLRGSYLNTEAFF. This chain joins TRBV7-2 and TRBJ1-1, with 7 positions matching TRBD1. The CDR3 is 17 amino acids. The germline V gene encodes CDR1 SGHTA and CDR2 FQGNSA. Germline trimming cut 3 bases from V and 0 bases from J; bases unmatched to any gene: 10.

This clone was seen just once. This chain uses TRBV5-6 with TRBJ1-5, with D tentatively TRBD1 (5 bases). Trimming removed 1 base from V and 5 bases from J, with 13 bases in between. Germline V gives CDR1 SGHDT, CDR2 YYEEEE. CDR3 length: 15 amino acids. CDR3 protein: CASSLRGTSYQPQHF. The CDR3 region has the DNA TGTGCCAGCAGCTTGCGCGGGACCTCGTATCAGCCCCAGCATTTT.

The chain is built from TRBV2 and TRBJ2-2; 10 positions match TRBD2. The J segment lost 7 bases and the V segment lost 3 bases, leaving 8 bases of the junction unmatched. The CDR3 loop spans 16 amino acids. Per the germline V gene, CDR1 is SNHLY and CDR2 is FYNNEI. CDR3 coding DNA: TGTGCCAGCAGTGAGGAGCGGGGGGGCCTTGGCGGGGAGCTGTTTTTT. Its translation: CASSEERGGLGGELFF.

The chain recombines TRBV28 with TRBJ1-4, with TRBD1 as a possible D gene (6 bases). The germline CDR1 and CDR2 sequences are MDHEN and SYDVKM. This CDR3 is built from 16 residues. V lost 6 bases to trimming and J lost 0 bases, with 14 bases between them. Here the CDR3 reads CASSSDSLATNEKLFF. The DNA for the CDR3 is TGTGCCAGCAGCTCGGACAGCTTGGCAACTAATGAAAAACTGTTTTTT.

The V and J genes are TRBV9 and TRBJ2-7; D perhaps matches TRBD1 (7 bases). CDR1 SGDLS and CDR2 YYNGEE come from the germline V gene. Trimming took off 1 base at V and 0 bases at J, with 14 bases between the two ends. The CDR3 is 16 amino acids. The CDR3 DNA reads TGTGCCAGCAGCGTATCGCAGGGGGGAGACTCCTACGAGCAGTACTTC. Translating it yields CASSVSQGGDSYEQYF.

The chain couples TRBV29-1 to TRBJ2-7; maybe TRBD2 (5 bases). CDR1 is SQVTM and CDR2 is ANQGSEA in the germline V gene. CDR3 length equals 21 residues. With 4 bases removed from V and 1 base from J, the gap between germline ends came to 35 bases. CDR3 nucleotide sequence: TGCAGCGTTGTGCCTTCGGTTGATCCCCGAGGGTATACCGCTTTATCCTACGAGCAGTACTTC. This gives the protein CSVVPSVDPRGYTALSYEQYF.

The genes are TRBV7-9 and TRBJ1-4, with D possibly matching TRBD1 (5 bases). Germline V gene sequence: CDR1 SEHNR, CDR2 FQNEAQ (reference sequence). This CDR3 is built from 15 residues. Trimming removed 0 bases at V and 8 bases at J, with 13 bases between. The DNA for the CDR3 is TGTGCCAGCAGCTTAGCGGGCCGGGGGGGAGAAAAACTGTTTTTT. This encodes CASSLAGRGGEKLFF. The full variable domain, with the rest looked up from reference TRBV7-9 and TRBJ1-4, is DTGVSQNPRHKITKRGQNVTFRCDPISEHNRLYWYRQTLGQGPEFLTYFQNEAQLEKSRLLSDRFSAERPKGSFSTLEIQRTEQGDSAMYLCASSLAGRGGEKLFFGSGTQLSVL.

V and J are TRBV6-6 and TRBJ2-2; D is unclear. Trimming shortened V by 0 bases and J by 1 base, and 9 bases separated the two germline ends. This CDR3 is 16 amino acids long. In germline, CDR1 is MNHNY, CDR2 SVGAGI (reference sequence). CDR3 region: CASSYSIGRNTGELFF. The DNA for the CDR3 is TGTGCCAGCAGTTACTCGATTGGTCGGAACACCGGGGAGCTGTTTTTT.